These 12 T cell receptor beta chains came from one sample sequenced in a study of cytomegalovirus exposure and HLA in healthy donors. Primers included in the PCR were 60 Vbeta and 13 Jbeta primers. Clones were sequenced by immunoSEQ multiplex PCR, and TCRdb holds only the in-frame ones, with some missing. This table has 100,000 to 150,000 clones, approximately 69% appearing once. The specimen sequenced was PBMCs. The receptors shown here come from a middle-aged man in good health and CMV-seropositive.

This chain connects TRBV15 to TRBJ1-1; perhaps TRBD1 as D (5 bases). Germline CDR1 and CDR2: LNHNV and YYDKDF (reference sequence). This CDR3 spans 14 amino acids. The V end was cut by 3 bases, the J end by 1 base, with 9 bases between. The CDR3 DNA reads as TGTGCCACCAGCAGTCAGGGTGGGAACACTGAAGCTTTCTTT. It codes for CATSSQGGNTEAFF.

The genes are TRBV28 and TRBJ2-7; D is perhaps TRBD1 (6 bases). Germline CDR1 and CDR2: MDHEN and SYDVKM. V shed 2 bases and J shed 7 bases, with 18 bases lying between them. This CDR3 region has 15 residues. Here the CDR3 DNA reads TGTGCCAGCAGTTTAGGACAGTTTCTGCATTTTGAGCAGTACTTC. It yields the protein CASSLGQFLHFEQYF.

This clone appeared a single time. This sequence joins TRBV28 and TRBJ1-2; D call uncertain. The V end was cut by 6 bases, the J end by 6 bases, with 17 bases between. Germline values: CDR1 MDHEN, CDR2 SYDVKM. The CDR3 is 14 amino acids. In DNA form, the CDR3 reads TGTGCCAGCAGCTCCGGTCGGCAGGTCCATGGCTACACCTTC. Translating gives CASSSGRQVHGYTF.

This rearrangement joins TRBV6-5 to TRBJ2-1, with D unresolved. Germline CDR1 and CDR2: MNHEY and SVGAGI. The length of the CDR3 is 12 residues. The V end lost 7 bases, the J end lost 3 bases, and 7 bases lay between the germline ends. CDR3 residues: CASKNFYNEQFF. The CDR3 DNA follows: TGTGCCAGCAAGAACTTCTACAATGAGCAGTTCTTC.

Comment on this clone: An end of the junction differs from the germline gene, which may be a read error. V and J are TRBV7-9 and TRBJ2-1, with D possibly matching TRBD2 (5 bases). This CDR3 comprises 16 residues. CDR1 is SEHNR and CDR2 is FQNEAQ in the germline V gene (reference sequence). The DNA for the CDR3 is TGTTCCAGCAGCTCGGCCCTAGCCTTAAACTGGAATGAGCAGTTCTTC. It yields the protein CSSSSALALNWNEQFF.

V gene TRBV27 combines with J gene TRBJ1-2, with D possibly being TRBD1 (6 bases). The CDR3 length is 14 residues. Trimming stripped 4 bases from V and 5 bases from J, with 14 bases between. CDR1 is MNHEY, CDR2 SMNVEV, per germline (reference sequence). The CDR3 loop is CASSSGGGLYGYTF. Here the CDR3 DNA reads TGTGCCAGCAGTTCCGGCGGGGGCTTGTATGGCTACACCTTC.

The chain has TRBV5-6 and TRBJ2-5; no definite D call. The J call is uncertain, as TRBJ2-7 better fits the DNA end. Per the germline V gene, CDR1 is SGHDT and CDR2 is YYEEEE. The CDR3 loop spans 12 amino acids. The CDR3: CASRSRYYEQYF. In DNA, the CDR3 is TGTGCCAGCAGATCCAGGTATTACGAGCAGTACTTC.

This clone was counted only a few times. This sequence joins TRBV10-2 and TRBJ2-2; TRBD1 matches at 8 bases. This CDR3 contains 18 residues. With V trimmed by 1 base and J by 2 bases, 9 bases remained unmatched. The germline V gene encodes CDR1 WSHSY and CDR2 SAAADI. The CDR3 DNA reads TGCGCCAGCAGTGAGTTCCGGACCGGACAGGGAAACACCGGGGAGCTGTTTTTT. Protein: CASSEFRTGQGNTGELFF.

This chain connects TRBV5-1 to TRBJ1-6; D ambiguous. V lost 2 bases and J 5 bases, leaving 11 bases between the germline ends. This CDR3 comprises 15 residues. Germline V gene lookup returns CDR1 SGHRS and CDR2 YFSETQ. CDR3 sequence reads: CASSFGNRDNSPLHF. The CDR3 DNA reads as TGCGCCAGCAGCTTTGGCAACAGAGATAATTCACCCCTCCACTTT.

The chain links TRBV7-8 to TRBJ2-1, with 7 bases fitting TRBD1. Per germline, CDR1 SGHVS and CDR2 FQNEAQ. The ends lost 5 bases at V and 1 base at J; junction bases unmatched: 8. This CDR3 has 16 residues. CDR3 coding DNA: TGTGCCAGCAGCCCGGGTCACAGGGGTTCCTACAATGAGCAGTTCTTC. Encoded protein: CASSPGHRGSYNEQFF.

This clone was counted a few times. The V and J genes are TRBV6-5 and TRBJ2-3; D uncertain. The germline gives CDR1 MNHEY, CDR2 SVGAGI. The CDR3 consists of 13 residues. The V and J ends lost 0 bases and 2 bases respectively, with 3 bases between them. In DNA, the CDR3 is TGTGCCAGCAGTTACTCCTTCACAGATACGCAGTATTTT. It translates to CASSYSFTDTQYF.

The DNA for the CDR3 is TGTGCCAGCAGCTACTTGGGGGGGGATAATTCACCCCTCCACTTT. Protein sequence: CASSYLGGDNSPLHF. V and J are TRBV7-9 and TRBJ1-6, with a tentative D call TRBD1 (5 bases). The CDR3 is 15 amino acids. Germline V gives CDR1 SEHNR, CDR2 FQNEAQ (reference sequence). Between the trimmed V and J ends, which lost 4 bases and 5 bases, there was a span of 12 bases. The whole variable domain, remainder taken from reference TRBV7-9 and TRBJ1-6, is DTGVSQNPRHKITKRGQNVTFRCDPISEHNRLYWYRQTLGQGPEFLTYFQNEAQLEKSRLLSDRFSAERPKGSFSTLEIQRTEQGDSAMYLCASSYLGGDNSPLHFGNGTRLTVT.